The T cell receptor (beta chain) described here comes from a study of shared clonotypes between healthy human individuals. The V and J ends lost 0 bases and 1 base respectively, with 17 bases between them. CDR1 and CDR2 from the germline V gene are GTSNPN and SVGIG (reference sequence). This CDR3 is 17 amino acids long. All donors were Caucasian adults living in Nashville, Tennessee. Spread over ten immunoSEQ deep assay plates, unsorted PBMC DNA underwent sequencing. Data came from immunoSEQ multiplex PCR; TCRdb stores just in-frame clones and leaves some out. The sample includes around 440,000 clones, 75% to 80% of them seen just once. To note about this clone: The antigen remains unidentified.

Regarding the study as a whole: Enrolling few donors narrowed the genetic and exposure-history diversity that was represented.

The sequenced material came from PBMCs. V is TRBV30 and J is TRBJ2-3; D possibly uses TRBD1 or TRBD2 (5 bases each). This clonotype was obtained from a woman aged 40 to 50 in good health. Some clones in this sample may be carry-over from other donors' samples. CDR3 nucleotides: TGTGCCTGGAGTGTACAGGTAGTCGGGGTGGGCACAGATACGCAGTATTTT. This translates into CAWSVQVVGVGTDTQYF.